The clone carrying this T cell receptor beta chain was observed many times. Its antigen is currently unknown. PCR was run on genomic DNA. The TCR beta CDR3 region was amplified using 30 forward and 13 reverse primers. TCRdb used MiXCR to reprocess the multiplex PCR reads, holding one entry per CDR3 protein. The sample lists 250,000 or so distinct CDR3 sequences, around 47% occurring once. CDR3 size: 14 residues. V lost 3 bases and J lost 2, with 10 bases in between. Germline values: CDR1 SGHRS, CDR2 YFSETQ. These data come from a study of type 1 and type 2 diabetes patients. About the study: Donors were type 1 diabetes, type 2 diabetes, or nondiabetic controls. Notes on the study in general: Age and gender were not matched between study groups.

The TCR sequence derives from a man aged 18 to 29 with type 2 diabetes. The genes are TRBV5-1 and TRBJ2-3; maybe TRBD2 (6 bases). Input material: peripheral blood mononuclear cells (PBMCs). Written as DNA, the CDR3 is TGCGCCAGCAGCTCAGTAGCGGTCACAGATACGCAGTATTTT. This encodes CASSSVAVTDTQYF.